This T cell receptor (beta chain) was profiled in a study of patients and donors after allogeneic stem cell transplantation. Using its own MiXCR run on the RT-PCR reads, TCRdb lists one record per CDR3 protein. Of approximately 150,000 distinct CDR3 sequences in the sample, approximately 22% are singletons; the top ten hold about 25%. The sample comprised blood, either unsorted or a sorted T cell fraction (not recorded which). This TCR was recovered from a human donor who was either an allogeneic HSCT recipient or a stem cell or donor lymphocyte infusion donor (not recorded which). It is not recorded whose cells these are; they may come from a transplant donor.

CDR3 loop: CASSSYLDQREPDTQYF. The DNA for the CDR3 is TGTGCCAGCAGCTCCTACCTAGACCAGCGGGAGCCAGATACGCAGTATTTT. V and J are TRBV11-3 and TRBJ2-3; 8 bases line up with TRBD2. The CDR3 sequence is 17 residues long. Trimming removed 4 bases from V and 4 bases from J; junction bases left unmatched: 13. Germline V gene data show CDR1 as SGHNT and CDR2 as YENEEA.